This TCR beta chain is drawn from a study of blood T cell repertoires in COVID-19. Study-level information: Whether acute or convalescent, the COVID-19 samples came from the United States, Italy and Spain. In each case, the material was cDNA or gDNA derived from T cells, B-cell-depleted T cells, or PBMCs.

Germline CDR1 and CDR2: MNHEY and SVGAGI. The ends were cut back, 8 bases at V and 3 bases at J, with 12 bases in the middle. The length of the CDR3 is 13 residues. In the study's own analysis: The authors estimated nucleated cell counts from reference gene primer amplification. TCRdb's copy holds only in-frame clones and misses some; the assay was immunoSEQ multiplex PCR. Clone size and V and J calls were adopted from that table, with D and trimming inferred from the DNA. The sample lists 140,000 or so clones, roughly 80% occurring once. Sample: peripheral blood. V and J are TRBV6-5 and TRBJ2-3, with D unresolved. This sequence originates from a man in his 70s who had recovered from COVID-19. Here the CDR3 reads CASGSPGTDTQYF. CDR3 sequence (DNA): TGTGCCAGCGGTAGCCCTGGGACAGATACGCAGTATTTT.